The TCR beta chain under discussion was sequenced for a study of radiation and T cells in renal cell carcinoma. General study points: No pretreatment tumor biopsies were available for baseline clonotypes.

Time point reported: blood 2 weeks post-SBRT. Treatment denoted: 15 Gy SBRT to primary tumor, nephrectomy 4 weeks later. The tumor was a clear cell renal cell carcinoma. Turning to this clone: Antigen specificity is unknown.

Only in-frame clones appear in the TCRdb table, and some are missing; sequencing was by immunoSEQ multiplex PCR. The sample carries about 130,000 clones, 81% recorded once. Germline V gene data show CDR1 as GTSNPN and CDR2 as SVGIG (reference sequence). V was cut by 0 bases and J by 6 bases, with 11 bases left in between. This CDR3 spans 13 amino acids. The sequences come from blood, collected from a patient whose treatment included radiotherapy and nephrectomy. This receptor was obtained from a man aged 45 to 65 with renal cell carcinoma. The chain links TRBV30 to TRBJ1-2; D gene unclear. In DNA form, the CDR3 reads TGTGCCTGGAGTGTACTCGGGTCCAATGGCTACACCTTC. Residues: CAWSVLGSNGYTF.